A selection of T cell receptor beta chains follows, all from one sample in a study of control samples from healthy donors and cancer patients. This table comes from immunoSEQ multiplex PCR, and its TCRdb copy is limited to in-frame clones, with some not included. The table records roughly 170,000 clones, about 91% of them present only once. Sequenced material: blood. The receptors were gathered from a middle-aged woman in good health. CDR3s include the opening cysteine and the closing phenylalanine or tryptophan. A D gene is named only where the DNA matches it firmly. Some rows mark clone size as missing; the rest say once, few, many or name a class of expanded clone.

CDR3 protein	CDR3 DNA	J gene	D gene	clone size	V gene
CASSVGLAYEQYF	TGTGCCAGCAGCGTCGGACTAGCCTACGAGCAGTACTTC	TRBJ2-7	TRBD2	NA	TRBV9
CASSQGGNGNTIYF	TGTGCCAGCTCTCAGGGAGGGAACGGAAACACCATATATTTT	TRBJ1-3	NA	NA	TRBV18
CASSPSRGAQETQYF	TGTGCCAGCAGCCCATCCCGAGGGGCCCAAGAGACCCAGTACTTC	TRBJ2-5	NA	NA	TRBV9
CASSLHPPTGTTSGNTIYF	TGTGCCAGCAGCCTCCACCCTCCGACAGGCACAACCTCTGGAAACACCATATATTTT	TRBJ1-3	NA	NA	TRBV11-2
CASSQVGAGKDTQYF	TGCGCCAGCAGCCAAGTCGGGGCAGGAAAAGATACGCAGTATTTT	TRBJ2-3	NA	NA	TRBV4-1
CASSQDRYARGPGAFF	TGTGCCAGCAGCCAAGATCGGTACGCTCGGGGGCCGGGAGCTTTCTTT	TRBJ1-1	NA	NA	TRBV3-1/TRBV3-2
CASSQVGEKLFF	TGTGCCAGCAGCCAAGTGGGAGAAAAACTGTTTTTT	TRBJ1-4	NA	NA	TRBV3-1/TRBV3-2
CASSLVGARGNEQFF	TGTGCCAGCAGTTTAGTGGGGGCCAGGGGCAATGAGCAGTTCTTC	TRBJ2-1	NA	once	TRBV28
CASRSPVGRGWKNTEAFF	TGTGCCAGCAGATCGCCGGTGGGACGTGGGTGGAAAAACACTGAAGCTTTCTTT	TRBJ1-1	NA	NA	TRBV19
CASSQGYTREVRGGYTF	TGCGCCAGCAGCCAGGGCTACACCAGGGAGGTTAGGGGTGGCTACACCTTC	TRBJ1-2	NA	NA	TRBV4-1
CASSLQGGNTEAFF	TGTGCCAGTAGTCTACAGGGGGGGAACACTGAAGCTTTCTTT	TRBJ1-1	TRBD1	NA	TRBV19
CASSLARGPGSYEQYF	TGTGCCAGCAGCTTGGCACGGGGACCTGGCTCCTACGAGCAGTACTTC	TRBJ2-7	NA	NA	TRBV5-6
CASSVTGNSNQPQHF	TGTGCCAGCAGCGTCACAGGGAATAGCAATCAGCCCCAGCATTTT	TRBJ1-5	NA	NA	TRBV9
CASSREAGSSYEQYF	TGCGCCAGCAGTCGAGAAGCGGGTAGCTCCTACGAGCAGTACTTC	TRBJ2-7	NA	NA	TRBV5-1
CASSQVREGSPLHF	TGTGCCAGCAGCCAAGTCAGGGAAGGATCACCCCTCCACTTT	TRBJ1-6	NA	NA	TRBV3-1/TRBV3-2
CASGLGVSYTF	TGTGCCAGCGGCCTGGGTGTCAGCTACACCTTC	TRBJ1-2	NA	NA	TRBV25-1
CASLSSGNTIYF	TGTGCCAGCCTTAGCTCTGGAAACACCATATATTTT	TRBJ1-3	NA	NA	TRBV7-9
CASSVGAGNQETQYF	TGTGCCAGCAGCGTAGGCGCGGGGAACCAAGAGACCCAGTACTTC	TRBJ2-5	NA	NA	TRBV9
CASSLGGQPNTEAFF	TGTGCCAGCAGCTTGGGGGGGCAGCCGAACACTGAAGCTTTCTTT	TRBJ1-1	NA	NA	TRBV5-6
CASSNQGEANYGYTF	TGTGCCAGCAGCAATCAGGGGGAAGCTAACTATGGCTACACCTTC	TRBJ1-2	TRBD1	NA	TRBV7-9
CATSDLSADTQYF	TGTGCCACCAGTGATTTATCAGCAGATACGCAGTATTTT	TRBJ2-3	NA	NA	TRBV24-1
CASSPNYATNEKLFF	TGTGCCAGCAGCCCCAACTATGCAACTAATGAAAAACTGTTTTTT	TRBJ1-4	NA	NA	TRBV7-8
CATSRETSGGLETQYF	TGTGCCACCAGCAGAGAAACTAGCGGGGGGTTGGAGACCCAGTACTTC	TRBJ2-5	TRBD2	NA	TRBV15
CASNRRGGELFF	TGTGCCAGTAATCGTAGGGGAGGGGAACTGTTTTTT	TRBJ1-4	NA	NA	TRBV19
CASSQVGGDEQFF	TGTGCCAGCAGCCAAGTGGGGGGGGATGAGCAGTTCTTC	TRBJ2-1	TRBD2	NA	TRBV4-2
CASSRGVAGNTIYF	TGTGCCAGCAGCCGGGGGGTCGCTGGAAACACCATATATTTT	TRBJ1-3	NA	NA	TRBV3-1/TRBV3-2
CASSDPAGGGEGEQYF	TGTGCCAGCAGTGATCCGGCTGGCGGGGGGGAAGGGGAGCAGTACTTC	TRBJ2-7	TRBD2	NA	TRBV2
CASSTWTGGSGNTIYF	TGTGCCAGCTCCACCTGGACAGGGGGTTCTGGAAACACCATATATTTT	TRBJ1-3	TRBD1	NA	TRBV28
CASREMVNTEAFF	TGCGCCAGCAGAGAGATGGTGAACACTGAAGCTTTCTTT	TRBJ1-1	NA	NA	TRBV5-1
CASSENAGSPLHF	TGTGCCAGCAGTGAAAATGCGGGATCACCCCTCCACTTT	TRBJ1-6	NA	NA	TRBV2
CASTEGFIYGYTF	TGTGCCAGCACCGAAGGGTTCATCTATGGCTACACCTTC	TRBJ1-2	NA	NA	TRBV12-3/TRBV12-4